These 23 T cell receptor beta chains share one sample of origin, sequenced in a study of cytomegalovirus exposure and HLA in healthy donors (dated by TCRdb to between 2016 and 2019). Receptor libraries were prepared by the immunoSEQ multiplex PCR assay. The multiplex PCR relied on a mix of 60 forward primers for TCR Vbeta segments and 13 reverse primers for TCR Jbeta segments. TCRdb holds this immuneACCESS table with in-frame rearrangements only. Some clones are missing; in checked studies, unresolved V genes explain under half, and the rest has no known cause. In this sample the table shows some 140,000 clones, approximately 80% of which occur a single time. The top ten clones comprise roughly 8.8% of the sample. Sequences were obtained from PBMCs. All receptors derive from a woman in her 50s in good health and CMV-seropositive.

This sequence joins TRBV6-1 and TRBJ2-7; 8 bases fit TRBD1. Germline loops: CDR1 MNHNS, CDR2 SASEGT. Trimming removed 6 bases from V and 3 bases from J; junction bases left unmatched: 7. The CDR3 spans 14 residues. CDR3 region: CASRNRGTGYEQYF. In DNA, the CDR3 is TGTGCCAGCAGGAACAGGGGGACGGGCTACGAGCAGTACTTC.

The CDR3: CASSHTSNEQFF. CDR3 DNA: TGTGCCAGTAGCCATACTAGCAATGAGCAGTTCTTC. The chain couples TRBV19 to TRBJ2-1; D possibly corresponds to TRBD2 (5 bases). The V gene lost 6 bases and the J gene lost 6 bases, with 9 bases spanning the gap. Germline lookup yields CDR1 LNHDA and CDR2 SQIVND (reference sequence). The length of the CDR3 is 12 residues.

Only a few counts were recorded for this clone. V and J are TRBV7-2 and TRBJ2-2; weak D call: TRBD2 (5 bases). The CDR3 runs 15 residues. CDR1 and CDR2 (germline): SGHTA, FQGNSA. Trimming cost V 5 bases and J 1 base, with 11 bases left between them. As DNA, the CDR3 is TGTGCCAGCAGCCCCGGACTCGGGAACACCGGGGAGCTGTTTTTT. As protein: CASSPGLGNTGELFF.

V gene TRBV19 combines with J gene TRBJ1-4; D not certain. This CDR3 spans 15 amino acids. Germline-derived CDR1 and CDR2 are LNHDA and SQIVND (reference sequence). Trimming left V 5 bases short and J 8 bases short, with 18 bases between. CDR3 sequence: CASSPQTPGKEKLFF. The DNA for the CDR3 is TGTGCCAGTAGTCCCCAGACACCCGGAAAGGAAAAACTGTTTTTT.

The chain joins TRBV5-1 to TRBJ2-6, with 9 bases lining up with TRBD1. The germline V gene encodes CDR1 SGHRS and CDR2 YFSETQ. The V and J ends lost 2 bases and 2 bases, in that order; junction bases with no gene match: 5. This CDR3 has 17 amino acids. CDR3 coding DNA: TGCGCCAGCAGCTTCCCGGACAGGGGACCTGGGGCCAACGTCCTGACTTTC. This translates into CASSFPDRGPGANVLTF.

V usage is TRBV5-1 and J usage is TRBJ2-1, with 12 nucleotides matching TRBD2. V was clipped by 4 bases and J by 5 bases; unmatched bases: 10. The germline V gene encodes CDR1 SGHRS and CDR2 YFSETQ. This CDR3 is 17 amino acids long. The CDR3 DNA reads TGCGCCAGCAGCGGGGATGGACTAGCGGGGCACCACAATGAGCAGTTCTTC. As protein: CASSGDGLAGHHNEQFF.

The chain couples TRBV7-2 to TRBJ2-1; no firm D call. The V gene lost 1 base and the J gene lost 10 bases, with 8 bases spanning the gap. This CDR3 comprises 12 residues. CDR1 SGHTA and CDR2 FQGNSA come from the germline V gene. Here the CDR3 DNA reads TGTGCCAGCAGCTTAGACCTCGGGGAGCAGTTCTTC. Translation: CASSLDLGEQFF.

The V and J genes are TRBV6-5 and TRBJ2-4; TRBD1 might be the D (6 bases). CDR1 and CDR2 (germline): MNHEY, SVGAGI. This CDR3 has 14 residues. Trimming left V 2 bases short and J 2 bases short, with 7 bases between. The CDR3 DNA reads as TGTGCCAGCAGTTACCAGGGGACCAAAAACATTCAGTACTTC. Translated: CASSYQGTKNIQYF.

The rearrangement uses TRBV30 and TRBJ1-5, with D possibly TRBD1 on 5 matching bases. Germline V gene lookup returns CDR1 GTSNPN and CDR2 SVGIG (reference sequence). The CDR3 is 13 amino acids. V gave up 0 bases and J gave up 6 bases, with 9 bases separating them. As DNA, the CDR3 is TGTGCCTGGAGTGTTGGGGGGGGTCAGCCCCAGCATTTT. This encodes CAWSVGGGQPQHF.

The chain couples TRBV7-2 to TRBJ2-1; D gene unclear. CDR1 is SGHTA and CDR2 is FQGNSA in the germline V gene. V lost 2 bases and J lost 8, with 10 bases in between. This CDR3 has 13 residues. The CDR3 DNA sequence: TGTGCCAGCAGCTTATATCGCGCGGATGAGCAGTTCTTC. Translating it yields CASSLYRADEQFF. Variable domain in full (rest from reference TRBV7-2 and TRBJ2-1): GAGVSQSPSNKVTEKGKDVELRCDPISGHTALYWYRQSLGQGLEFLIYFQGNSAPDKSGLPSDRFSAERTGGSVSTLTIQRTQQEDSAVYLCASSLYRADEQFFGPGTRLTVL.

This CDR3 is CASSSRTGGATDTQYF. In DNA, the CDR3 is TGTGCCAGCAGCTCCCGGACAGGAGGGGCCACAGATACGCAGTATTTT. The chain links TRBV4-2 to TRBJ2-3; D might be TRBD1 (7 bases). The CDR3 totals 16 residues. Trimming cost V 5 bases and J 2 bases, with 17 bases left between them. The germline CDR1 and CDR2 sequences are LGHNA and YNFKEQ.

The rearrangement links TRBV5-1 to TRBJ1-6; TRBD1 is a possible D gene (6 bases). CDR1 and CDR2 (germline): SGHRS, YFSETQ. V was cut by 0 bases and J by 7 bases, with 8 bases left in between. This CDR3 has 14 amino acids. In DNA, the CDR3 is TGCGCCAGCAGCTTGGTTGGGGGCAATTCACCCCTCCACTTT. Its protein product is CASSLVGGNSPLHF. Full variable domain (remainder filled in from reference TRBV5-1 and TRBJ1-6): KAGVTQTPRYLIKTRGQQVTLSCSPISGHRSVSWYQQTPGQGLQFLFEYFSETQRNKGNFPGRFSGRQFSNSRSEMNVSTLELGDSALYLCASSLVGGNSPLHFGNGTRLTVT.

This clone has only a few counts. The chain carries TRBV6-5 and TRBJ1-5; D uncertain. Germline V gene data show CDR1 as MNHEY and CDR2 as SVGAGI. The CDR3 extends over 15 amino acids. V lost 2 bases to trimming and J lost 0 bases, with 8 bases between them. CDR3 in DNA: TGTGCCAGCAGTTACGGCGGGAATAGCAATCAGCCCCAGCATTTT. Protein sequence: CASSYGGNSNQPQHF.

The CDR3 is CASSKTSGGAEFGETQYF. DNA of the CDR3: TGTGCCAGCAGCAAGACTAGCGGGGGGGCAGAGTTTGGAGAGACCCAGTACTTC. J is TRBJ2-5 and V is TRBV5-4; 14 nucleotides match TRBD2. The CDR3 runs to 18 residues. V lost 4 bases, J lost 4 bases, and 12 bases stayed unmatched. Germline CDR1 reads SGHNT; CDR2 reads YYREEE (reference sequence).

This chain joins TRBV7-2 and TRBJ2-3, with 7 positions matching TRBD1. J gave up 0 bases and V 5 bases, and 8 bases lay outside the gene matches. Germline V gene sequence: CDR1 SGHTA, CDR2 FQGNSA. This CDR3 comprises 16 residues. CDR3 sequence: CASSRRTGTSTDTQYF. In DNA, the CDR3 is TGTGCCAGCAGCCGAAGGACAGGAACTAGCACAGATACGCAGTATTTT.

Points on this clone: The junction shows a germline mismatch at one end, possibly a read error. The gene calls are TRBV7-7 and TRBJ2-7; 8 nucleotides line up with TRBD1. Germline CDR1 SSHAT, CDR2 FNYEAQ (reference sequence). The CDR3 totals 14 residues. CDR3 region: CASSRDRGSYEQYF. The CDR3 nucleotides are TGTGCTAGCAGCCGAGACAGGGGCTCCTACGAGCAGTACTTC.

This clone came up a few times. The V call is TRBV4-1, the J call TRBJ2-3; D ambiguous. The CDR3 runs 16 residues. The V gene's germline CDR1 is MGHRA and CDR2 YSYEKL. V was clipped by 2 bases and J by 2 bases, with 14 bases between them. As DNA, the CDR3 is TGCGCCAGCAGCCAATCGAACATGGGCTTCACAGATACGCAGTATTTT. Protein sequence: CASSQSNMGFTDTQYF.

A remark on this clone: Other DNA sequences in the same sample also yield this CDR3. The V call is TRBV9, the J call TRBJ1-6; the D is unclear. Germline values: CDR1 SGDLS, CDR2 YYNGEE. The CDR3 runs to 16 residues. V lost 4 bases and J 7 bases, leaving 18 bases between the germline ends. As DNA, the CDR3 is TGTGCCAGCAGCCCAGGTCCGAGTGGTTTGAATTCACCCCTCCACTTT. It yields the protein CASSPGPSGLNSPLHF.

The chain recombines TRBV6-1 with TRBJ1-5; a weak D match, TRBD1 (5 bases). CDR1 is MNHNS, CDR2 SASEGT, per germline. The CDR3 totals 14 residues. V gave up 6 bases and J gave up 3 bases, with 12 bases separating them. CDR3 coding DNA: TGTGCCAGCAGCGACGGGGGTAACAATCAGCCCCAGCATTTT. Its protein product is CASSDGGNNQPQHF.

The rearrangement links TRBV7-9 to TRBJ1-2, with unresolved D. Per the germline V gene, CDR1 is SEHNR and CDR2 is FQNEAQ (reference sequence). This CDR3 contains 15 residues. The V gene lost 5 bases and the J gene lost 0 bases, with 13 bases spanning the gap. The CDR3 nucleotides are TGTGCCAGCAGCGAACTGGGGAGAACTAACTATGGCTACACCTTC. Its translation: CASSELGRTNYGYTF.

This CDR3 reads CASSPRALQGPNTEAFF. DNA for the CDR3: TGTGCCAGCAGCCCCAGGGCATTACAGGGCCCGAACACTGAAGCTTTCTTT. The rearrangement links TRBV21-1 to TRBJ1-1; the table's D call, TRBD1, has no DNA check behind it. TRBV21-1 is marked as a pseudogene. The CDR3 is made up of 17 amino acids.

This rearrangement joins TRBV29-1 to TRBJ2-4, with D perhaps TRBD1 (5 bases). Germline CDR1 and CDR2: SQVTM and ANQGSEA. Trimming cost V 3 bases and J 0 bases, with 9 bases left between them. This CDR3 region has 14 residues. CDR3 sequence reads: CSVEQGLAKNIQYF. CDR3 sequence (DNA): TGCAGCGTTGAGCAGGGCCTAGCCAAAAACATTCAGTACTTC.

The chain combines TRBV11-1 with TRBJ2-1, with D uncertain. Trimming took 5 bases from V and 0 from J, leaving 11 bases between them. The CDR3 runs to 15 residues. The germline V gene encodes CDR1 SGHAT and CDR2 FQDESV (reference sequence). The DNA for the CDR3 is TGTGCCAGCAGCCTACAGATATTCTCCTACAATGAGCAGTTCTTC. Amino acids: CASSLQIFSYNEQFF.